This is a list of T cell receptor beta chains from one sample in a study of blood T cell repertoires in COVID-19. The table came from immunoSEQ multiplex PCR; TCRdb's copy has only in-frame clones and leaves some out. The sample holds 150,000 to 200,000 clones, 80% to 95% seen once. Sequencing was performed on peripheral blood. Receptors were obtained from a woman between 55 and 75 years old with COVID-19, enrolled during active disease. Both conserved end residues are part of each CDR3. A D gene is named only where the DNA matches it firmly. For some rows the clone size is stated as once, few or many, or as a class when expanded; others skip it.

v_call: TRBV6-5; j_call: TRBJ2-7; clone_size: .; d_call: .; cdr3_nt: TGTGCCAGCAGTTACTCGAAACGGGGCGAGCAGTACTTC; cdr3_aa: CASSYSKRGEQYF
v_call: TRBV5-5; j_call: TRBJ2-7; clone_size: .; d_call: .; cdr3_nt: TGTGCCAGCAGGTCCCTACCGGGGGTGGTCTACGAGCAGTACTTC; cdr3_aa: CASRSLPGVVYEQYF
v_call: TRBV7-6; j_call: TRBJ1-1; clone_size: .; d_call: TRBD1; cdr3_nt: TGTGAACAAGGGGGCCCCAGAATGAACACTGAAGCTTTCTTT; cdr3_aa: CEQGGPRMNTEAFF
v_call: TRBV27; j_call: TRBJ1-5; clone_size: .; d_call: TRBD1; cdr3_nt: TGTGCCAGCAGTCCTGGACAGGGGCATCAGCCCCAGCATTTT; cdr3_aa: CASSPGQGHQPQHF
v_call: TRBV3-1/TRBV3-2; j_call: TRBJ1-2; clone_size: .; d_call: TRBD1; cdr3_nt: TGTGCCAGCAGCCCTCGACAGGGCGACAACTATGGCTACACCTTC; cdr3_aa: CASSPRQGDNYGYTF
v_call: TRBV11-2; j_call: TRBJ1-6; clone_size: .; d_call: .; cdr3_nt: TGTGCCAGCAGAGGACAGAGTAATTCACCCCTCCACTTT; cdr3_aa: CASRGQSNSPLHF
v_call: TRBV3-1/TRBV3-2; j_call: TRBJ1-6; clone_size: .; d_call: .; cdr3_nt: TGTGCCAGCAGCATACTACAACGGGGGAATTCACCCCTCCACTTT; cdr3_aa: CASSILQRGNSPLHF
v_call: TRBV3-1/TRBV3-2; j_call: TRBJ2-2; clone_size: few; d_call: TRBD1; cdr3_nt: TGTGCCAGCAGCCGATATGAGGGGGCGAGCACCGGGGAGCTGTTTTTT; cdr3_aa: CASSRYEGASTGELFF
v_call: TRBV6-5; j_call: TRBJ2-7; clone_size: .; d_call: TRBD1; cdr3_nt: TGTGCCAGCAGCCTGACGGGACAGCCCTACGAGCAGTACTTC; cdr3_aa: CASSLTGQPYEQYF
v_call: TRBV6-2/TRBV6-3; j_call: TRBJ1-1; clone_size: .; d_call: TRBD1; cdr3_nt: TGTGCCAGCAGCCTGGGTCCGTGGCCCGGGACAGGGTCGAATGAAGCTTTCTTT; cdr3_aa: CASSLGPWPGTGSNEAFF
v_call: TRBV10-3; j_call: TRBJ1-4; clone_size: .; d_call: .; cdr3_nt: TGTGCCATCAGGGCAGAGGTAGGAAATGAAAAACTGTTTTTT; cdr3_aa: CAIRAEVGNEKLFF
v_call: TRBV2; j_call: TRBJ1-2; clone_size: .; d_call: .; cdr3_nt: TGTGCCAGCATTGGGGACAAGACCCGTCGGGGCTACACCTTC; cdr3_aa: CASIGDKTRRGYTF
v_call: TRBV7-9; j_call: TRBJ1-4; clone_size: .; d_call: TRBD1; cdr3_nt: TGTGCCAGCAGCTTGGGACAGGGCGGCGAAAAACTGTTTTTT; cdr3_aa: CASSLGQGGEKLFF
v_call: TRBV19; j_call: TRBJ2-2; clone_size: few; d_call: TRBD1; cdr3_nt: TGTGCCAGCACACTCCCGGGACAGGTCACCGGGGAGCTGTTTTTT; cdr3_aa: CASTLPGQVTGELFF
v_call: TRBV4-1; j_call: TRBJ2-1; clone_size: .; d_call: TRBD2; cdr3_nt: TGCGCCAGCATGAGCGGGGACGCTACGTTCTACAATGAGCAGTTCTTC; cdr3_aa: CASMSGDATFYNEQFF
v_call: TRBV5-4; j_call: TRBJ1-1; clone_size: .; d_call: .; cdr3_nt: TGTGCCAGCAGCTTGGACAGGGCTAACGCTGAAGCTTTCTTT; cdr3_aa: CASSLDRANAEAFF
v_call: TRBV19; j_call: TRBJ2-2; clone_size: .; d_call: .; cdr3_nt: TGTGCCAGTAGGTCGAACAGGGCGGCCGGGGAGCTGTTTTTT; cdr3_aa: CASRSNRAAGELFF
v_call: TRBV27; j_call: TRBJ2-2; clone_size: .; d_call: .; cdr3_nt: TGTGCCAGCAGTTTAAAACCCAGGGGCACCGGGGAGCTGTTTTTT; cdr3_aa: CASSLKPRGTGELFF
v_call: TRBV23-1; j_call: TRBJ1-2; clone_size: .; d_call: TRBD1; cdr3_nt: TGCGCCAGCAGTCAAATACAGGGGGCAGAAGGCGGCTACACCTTC; cdr3_aa: CASSQIQGAEGGYTF
v_call: TRBV19; j_call: TRBJ1-3; clone_size: .; d_call: TRBD1; cdr3_nt: TGTGCCAGTAGTAGACAGGGGTCGCTCTCTGGAAACACCATATATTTT; cdr3_aa: CASSRQGSLSGNTIYF
v_call: TRBV3-1/TRBV3-2; j_call: TRBJ1-2; clone_size: .; d_call: TRBD1; cdr3_nt: TGTGCCAGCAGCCAAGGCCAGGGACAGTCCTATGGCTACACCTTC; cdr3_aa: CASSQGQGQSYGYTF
v_call: TRBV18; j_call: TRBJ2-2; clone_size: .; d_call: .; cdr3_nt: TGTGCCAGCTCACCAGTTTGGGGGGAGAACACCGGGGAGCTGTTTTTT; cdr3_aa: CASSPVWGENTGELFF
v_call: TRBV5-1; j_call: TRBJ2-2; clone_size: .; d_call: TRBD2; cdr3_nt: TGCGCCAGCAGCTTTTCTAGCGGGGGGCTCACCGGGGAGCTGTTTTTT; cdr3_aa: CASSFSSGGLTGELFF
v_call: TRBV18; j_call: TRBJ2-7; clone_size: .; d_call: .; cdr3_nt: TGTGCCAGCTCACCAAGGACAGCCTTCTACGAGCAGTACTTC; cdr3_aa: CASSPRTAFYEQYF
v_call: TRBV15; j_call: TRBJ1-2; clone_size: few; d_call: TRBD1; cdr3_nt: TGTGCCACCTTTCATGGACAGGGGAACTATGGCTACACCTTC; cdr3_aa: CATFHGQGNYGYTF
v_call: TRBV7-8; j_call: TRBJ2-7; clone_size: .; d_call: TRBD1; cdr3_nt: TGTGCCAGCAGCCCCACGACAGGGTTGGGCTACGAGCAGTACTTC; cdr3_aa: CASSPTTGLGYEQYF
v_call: TRBV7-2; j_call: TRBJ1-5; clone_size: .; d_call: .; cdr3_nt: TGTGCCAGCAGCGCGGGATTTGGGAGCAATCAGCCCCAGCATTTT; cdr3_aa: CASSAGFGSNQPQHF
v_call: TRBV5-1; j_call: TRBJ1-1; clone_size: .; d_call: .; cdr3_nt: TGCGCCAGCAGCTTGGCCGTGCTACAGGGTGGCACTGAAGCTTTCTTT; cdr3_aa: CASSLAVLQGGTEAFF
v_call: TRBV5-8; j_call: TRBJ1-5; clone_size: .; d_call: .; cdr3_nt: TGTGCCAGCGACGGCGGTTTTGGCAATCAGCCCCAGCATTTT; cdr3_aa: CASDGGFGNQPQHF
v_call: TRBV18; j_call: TRBJ2-5; clone_size: .; d_call: TRBD2; cdr3_nt: TGTGCCAGCTCACTCGACGGGGGGGAGACCCAGTACTTC; cdr3_aa: CASSLDGGETQYF
v_call: TRBV3-1/TRBV3-2; j_call: TRBJ2-1; clone_size: once; d_call: TRBD1; cdr3_nt: TGTGCCAGCAGCCGAGACAGGGCTGAGCAGTTCTTC; cdr3_aa: CASSRDRAEQFF
v_call: TRBV30; j_call: TRBJ2-3; clone_size: .; d_call: TRBD2; cdr3_nt: TGTGCCTGGAGTTCGGGCACTAGCGGGGAGCTATTCACAGATACGCAGTATTTT; cdr3_aa: CAWSSGTSGELFTDTQYF
v_call: TRBV9; j_call: TRBJ1-6; clone_size: .; d_call: TRBD1; cdr3_nt: TGTGCCAGCAGCGTAAGGACAGGGGAGAATTCACCCCTCCACTTT; cdr3_aa: CASSVRTGENSPLHF
v_call: TRBV27; j_call: TRBJ1-2; clone_size: .; d_call: .; cdr3_nt: TGTGCCAGCAGATTCGGCAGGGGCTATGGCTACACCTTC; cdr3_aa: CASRFGRGYGYTF
v_call: TRBV5-4; j_call: TRBJ2-7; clone_size: .; d_call: .; cdr3_nt: TGTGCCAGCAGCTTGGGGCAGGGCCTCTCCTACGAGCAGTACTTC; cdr3_aa: CASSLGQGLSYEQYF
v_call: TRBV18; j_call: TRBJ1-4; clone_size: .; d_call: .; cdr3_nt: TGTGCCAGCTCATCTCGGTCGGGGAATAATGAAAAACTGTTTTTT; cdr3_aa: CASSSRSGNNEKLFF
v_call: TRBV19; j_call: TRBJ1-2; clone_size: .; d_call: TRBD1; cdr3_nt: TGTGCCAGTAGTCCAGGAGAGGGACAGGGCAAGAGGGACTATGGCTACACCTTC; cdr3_aa: CASSPGEGQGKRDYGYTF
v_call: TRBV29-1; j_call: TRBJ1-2; clone_size: .; d_call: .; cdr3_nt: TGCAGCGTTGACCGACAGGACTATGGCTACACCTTC; cdr3_aa: CSVDRQDYGYTF
v_call: TRBV2; j_call: TRBJ1-2; clone_size: .; d_call: .; cdr3_nt: TGTGCCAGCAGTGTTACGTTTCCTAGCTACACCTTC; cdr3_aa: CASSVTFPSYTF
v_call: TRBV5-4; j_call: TRBJ2-3; clone_size: .; d_call: .; cdr3_nt: TGTGCCAGCAGCCCAGGAGGAGCCCGCACAGATACGCAGTATTTT; cdr3_aa: CASSPGGARTDTQYF
v_call: TRBV6-2/TRBV6-3; j_call: TRBJ1-1; clone_size: once; d_call: .; cdr3_nt: TGTGCCAGCAGCCGACCGGCCCCCAGAGGGAACACTGAAGCTTTCTTT; cdr3_aa: CASSRPAPRGNTEAFF
v_call: TRBV29-1; j_call: TRBJ1-2; clone_size: .; d_call: .; cdr3_nt: TGCAGCGTCGAGGGTCGGGGTGGCTACACCTTC; cdr3_aa: CSVEGRGGYTF
v_call: TRBV3-1/TRBV3-2; j_call: TRBJ2-1; clone_size: .; d_call: .; cdr3_nt: TGTGCCAGCAGCCCCAACAAGGATGAGGCCTGGGATGAGCAGTTCTTC; cdr3_aa: CASSPNKDEAWDEQFF
v_call: TRBV19; j_call: TRBJ1-2; clone_size: .; d_call: TRBD1; cdr3_nt: TGTGCCAGTAGTCGGTACACCGGGACAGCTTACTATGGCTACACCTTC; cdr3_aa: CASSRYTGTAYYGYTF